This T cell receptor (beta chain) originates from a study of OX40 agonist ivuxolimab in advanced cancers. Study-level information: Ivuxolimab, which is an agonistic anti-OX40 (CD134) antibody, was administered to the patients.

Sequenced by immunoSEQ multiplex PCR; TCRdb stores in-frame clones only, minus some. This sample yields tens of thousands of clones, of which roughly 90% are seen a single time; roughly 2.1% belongs to the top ten. There are 14 residues in the CDR3. Germline CDR1 is SEHNR and CDR2 is FQNEAQ (reference sequence). V shed 3 bases and J shed 5 bases, with 13 bases lying between them. Autoimmune disease history or systemic immunosuppression barred patients. This sequence joins TRBV7-9 and TRBJ1-1; D is unresolved. Sample: CD4+ or CD8+ T cells sorted from blood, taken in a trial of the OX40 agonist ivuxolimab. The clonotype was recovered from an adult with an advanced solid tumor such as melanoma, head and neck, liver or kidney cancer. In DNA form, the CDR3 reads TGTGCCAGCAGCTTTGGGATTGGGGAGACTGAAGCTTTCTTT. Residues: CASSFGIGETEAFF.